This is a list of T cell receptor beta chains from one sample in a study of T cells in Graves' hyperthyroidism and ophthalmopathy. TCRdb re-derived calls from the multiplex PCR reads in MiXCR, one entry per CDR3 protein. This table holds just over 550,000 distinct CDR3 sequences, around 46% found once. The sequenced material came from peripheral blood or thyroid tissue (not recorded which). These receptors all come from a woman between 18 and 29 years old with Graves' hyperthyroidism. CDR3s include the opening cysteine and the closing phenylalanine or tryptophan. Each record gives: D gene, clone size, J gene, V gene, CDR3 protein, CDR3 DNA. The D gene is left open where the match is weak. Not every row has a clone size; where given, it reads once, few, many or a size class.

d_call: TRBD2; clone_size: .; j_call: TRBJ2-5; v_call: TRBV25-1; cdr3_aa: CASRAGGSVTQYF; cdr3_nt: TGTGCCAGCAGAGCGGGAGGATCGGTGACCCAGTACTTC
d_call: .; clone_size: .; j_call: TRBJ1-1; v_call: TRBV7-8; cdr3_aa: CASSLRGVGGNTEAFF; cdr3_nt: TGTGCCAGCAGCCTCCGGGGGGTAGGAGGAAACACTGAAGCTTTCTTT
d_call: .; clone_size: many; j_call: TRBJ1-1; v_call: TRBV2; cdr3_aa: CARRGEGTEAFF; cdr3_nt: TGTGCCAGGAGGGGCGAGGGGACTGAAGCTTTCTTT
d_call: .; clone_size: .; j_call: TRBJ2-7; v_call: TRBV12-3/TRBV12-4; cdr3_aa: CASSRGTSAYEQYF; cdr3_nt: TGTGCCAGCAGTAGGGGGACATCCGCCTACGAGCAGTACTTC
d_call: .; clone_size: .; j_call: TRBJ1-2; v_call: TRBV7-2; cdr3_aa: CASSFTGVPNGYTF; cdr3_nt: TGTGCCAGCAGCTTTACAGGTGTCCCGAATGGCTACACCTTC
d_call: .; clone_size: .; j_call: TRBJ1-2; v_call: TRBV25-1; cdr3_aa: CASSAGLGGCTF; cdr3_nt: TGCGCCAGCAGCGCGGGCCTCGGTGGCTGCACCTTC
d_call: .; clone_size: .; j_call: TRBJ2-7; v_call: TRBV29-1; cdr3_aa: CSVAPWSSYEQYF; cdr3_nt: TGCAGCGTGGCACCGTGGAGCTCCTACGAGCAGTACTTC
d_call: TRBD2; clone_size: few; j_call: TRBJ2-7; v_call: TRBV7-9; cdr3_aa: CASSRLAGRAYEQYF; cdr3_nt: TGTGCCAGCAGCCGACTAGCGGGTAGGGCCTACGAGCAGTACTTC
d_call: .; clone_size: many; j_call: TRBJ1-5; v_call: TRBV10-3; cdr3_aa: CAIGGEETGWNQPQHF; cdr3_nt: TGTGCCATCGGAGGGGAAGAAACAGGTTGGAATCAGCCCCAGCATTTT
d_call: TRBD1; clone_size: .; j_call: TRBJ1-2; v_call: TRBV29-1; cdr3_aa: CSVRAGGNYGYTF; cdr3_nt: TGCAGCGTTAGGGCAGGGGGTAACTATGGCTACACCTTC
d_call: TRBD1; clone_size: many; j_call: TRBJ1-1; v_call: TRBV2; cdr3_aa: CASSEQGATEAFF; cdr3_nt: TGTGCCAGCAGTGAGCAGGGGGCTACTGAAGCTTTCTTT
d_call: .; clone_size: few; j_call: TRBJ1-4; v_call: TRBV5-1; cdr3_aa: CASSGGTATNEKLFF; cdr3_nt: TGCGCCAGCAGCGGCGGGACGGCAACTAATGAAAAACTGTTTTTT
d_call: .; clone_size: few; j_call: TRBJ1-4; v_call: TRBV10-3; cdr3_aa: CASSYSVGFNEKLFF; cdr3_nt: TGTGCCAGCAGTTACTCGGTGGGGTTTAATGAAAAACTGTTTTTT
d_call: .; clone_size: few; j_call: TRBJ2-5; v_call: TRBV20-1; cdr3_aa: CSARDMVREETQYF; cdr3_nt: TGCAGTGCTAGAGATATGGTGAGGGAAGAGACCCAGTACTTC
d_call: .; clone_size: few; j_call: TRBJ1-6; v_call: TRBV10-2; cdr3_aa: CASSYVTGSYNSPLHF; cdr3_nt: TGTGCCAGCAGTTACGTGACAGGCTCCTATAATTCACCCCTCCACTTT
d_call: TRBD1; clone_size: .; j_call: TRBJ2-5; v_call: TRBV2; cdr3_aa: CASRETGTGKTQYF; cdr3_nt: TGTGCCAGCAGAGAGACCGGGACAGGGAAGACCCAGTACTTC
d_call: .; clone_size: many; j_call: TRBJ1-1; v_call: TRBV15; cdr3_aa: CATSSAKVSEAFF; cdr3_nt: TGTGCCACCAGCAGTGCCAAGGTATCTGAAGCTTTCTTT
d_call: .; clone_size: .; j_call: TRBJ2-3; v_call: TRBV7-9; cdr3_aa: CASSFRTGEDTQYF; cdr3_nt: TGTGCCAGCAGCTTTAGGACGGGAGAAGATACGCAGTATTTT
d_call: TRBD1; clone_size: .; j_call: TRBJ1-5; v_call: TRBV2; cdr3_aa: CASSSQGAPQPQHF; cdr3_nt: TGTGCCAGCAGCTCCCAGGGGGCGCCTCAGCCCCAGCATTTT
d_call: TRBD1; clone_size: .; j_call: TRBJ2-2; v_call: TRBV20-1; cdr3_aa: CSARTGPGELFF; cdr3_nt: TGCAGTGCTAGGACAGGGCCCGGGGAGCTGTTTTTT
d_call: .; clone_size: many; j_call: TRBJ1-2; v_call: TRBV24-1; cdr3_aa: CATSEPGSNYGYTF; cdr3_nt: TGTGCCACCAGTGAGCCCGGATCTAACTATGGCTACACCTTC
d_call: .; clone_size: few; j_call: TRBJ1-1; v_call: TRBV10-3; cdr3_aa: CASSYVQLNTEAFF; cdr3_nt: TGTGCCAGCAGTTACGTCCAGTTGAACACTGAAGCTTTCTTT
d_call: .; clone_size: .; j_call: TRBJ1-6; v_call: TRBV13; cdr3_aa: CASSQVDGVPLHF; cdr3_nt: TGTGCCAGCAGCCAAGTTGACGGCGTGCCCCTCCACTTT
d_call: TRBD2; clone_size: .; j_call: TRBJ2-2; v_call: TRBV24-1; cdr3_aa: CATSDPVGREANTGELFF; cdr3_nt: TGTGCCACCAGTGATCCCGTCGGACGGGAGGCGAACACCGGGGAGCTGTTTTTT
d_call: .; clone_size: many; j_call: TRBJ1-4; v_call: TRBV29-1; cdr3_aa: CSVSGGWGGKLFF; cdr3_nt: TGCAGCGTCAGTGGGGGATGGGGTGGAAAACTGTTTTTT
d_call: TRBD1; clone_size: few; j_call: TRBJ2-2; v_call: TRBV29-1; cdr3_aa: CSVGQHTGELFF; cdr3_nt: TGCAGCGTGGGACAGCACACCGGGGAGCTGTTTTTT
d_call: TRBD1; clone_size: many; j_call: TRBJ2-7; v_call: TRBV9; cdr3_aa: CASSVGTGAYEQYF; cdr3_nt: TGTGCCAGCAGCGTCGGGACAGGAGCCTACGAGCAGTACTTC
d_call: TRBD1; clone_size: .; j_call: TRBJ1-5; v_call: TRBV2; cdr3_aa: CAISGNRGSNQPQHF; cdr3_nt: TGTGCCATCAGTGGGAACAGGGGCTCCAATCAGCCCCAGCATTTT
d_call: .; clone_size: .; j_call: TRBJ1-5; v_call: TRBV7-3; cdr3_aa: CAGKSAGLGHQPQHF; cdr3_nt: TGTGCCGGCAAATCGGCGGGCCTGGGGCATCAGCCCCAGCATTTT
d_call: .; clone_size: .; j_call: TRBJ2-6; v_call: TRBV13; cdr3_aa: CASTKRGANVLTF; cdr3_nt: TGTGCCAGCACCAAAAGGGGGGCCAACGTCCTGACTTTC
d_call: .; clone_size: .; j_call: TRBJ2-2; v_call: TRBV9; cdr3_aa: CASSVLSNTGELFF; cdr3_nt: TGTGCCAGCAGCGTACTGTCGAACACCGGGGAGCTGTTTTTT
d_call: TRBD1; clone_size: .; j_call: TRBJ1-5; v_call: TRBV7-9; cdr3_aa: CASSQAGGSQPQHF; cdr3_nt: TGTGCCAGCAGCCAGGCAGGGGGCTCTCAGCCCCAGCATTTT
d_call: .; clone_size: few; j_call: TRBJ1-5; v_call: TRBV6-6; cdr3_aa: CASRKRGINQPQHF; cdr3_nt: TGTGCCAGCAGGAAGAGGGGGATCAATCAGCCCCAGCATTTT